This passage covers 7 T cell receptor beta chains from one sample sequenced in a study of OX40 agonist ivuxolimab in advanced cancers. Measured with immunoSEQ multiplex PCR; TCRdb has only the in-frame clones, and not every one. The sample carries some 60,000 clones, roughly nine tenths recorded once. The sample was CD4+ or CD8+ T cells sorted from blood, taken in a trial of the OX40 agonist ivuxolimab. These receptors were taken from an adult with an advanced solid tumor such as melanoma, head and neck, liver or kidney cancer.

This chain links TRBV6-5 with TRBJ1-2; no definite D call. V lost 7 bases and J lost 2, with 11 bases in between. Looked up from germline, CDR1 is MNHEY and CDR2 is SVGAGI. This CDR3 has 13 residues. The DNA for the CDR3 is TGTGCCAGCAACCCTTTAGGGAACTATGGCTACACCTTC. Its translation: CASNPLGNYGYTF.

The chain links TRBV11-2 to TRBJ2-5; 12 nucleotides line up with TRBD1. V was clipped by 5 bases and J by 4 bases; unmatched bases: 8. The CDR3 covers 16 residues. Looked up from germline, CDR1 is SGHAT and CDR2 is FQNNGV. The DNA for the CDR3 is TGTGCCAGCAGCCTAGGGACAGGGGGCCCCAGAGAGACCCAGTACTTC. It specifies CASSLGTGGPRETQYF.

The gene calls are TRBV15 and TRBJ1-1; 7 bases are a match to TRBD1. The germline gives CDR1 LNHNV, CDR2 YYDKDF (reference sequence). The CDR3 extends over 15 amino acids. V lost 2 bases and J lost 4; bases outside the gene matches: 7. CDR3 region: CATSRYRGATTEAFF. Here the CDR3 DNA reads TGTGCCACCAGCAGATACAGGGGCGCGACCACTGAAGCTTTCTTT. The full variable domain, completed using reference TRBV15 and TRBJ1-1, is DAMVIQNPRYQVTQFGKPVTLSCSQTLNHNVMYWYQQKSSQAPKLLFHYYDKDFNNEADTPDNFQSRRPNTSFCFLDIRSPGLGDTAMYLCATSRYRGATTEAFFGQGTRLTVV.

In this sample, this clone turned up once. The rearrangement uses TRBV25-1 and TRBJ2-7; D gene ambiguous. Germline CDR1 is MGHDK and CDR2 is SYGVNS. This CDR3 spans 13 amino acids. Trimming removed 0 bases from V and 6 bases from J, with 9 bases in between. The CDR3 protein is CASSEYPAAEQYF. CDR3 nucleotide sequence: TGTGCCAGCAGTGAATACCCAGCCGCCGAGCAGTACTTC.

The rearrangement joins TRBV7-9 to TRBJ1-4, with a possible D match to TRBD1 (5 bases). The CDR3 is 15 amino acids. Per the germline V gene, CDR1 is SEHNR and CDR2 is FQNEAQ (reference sequence). Trimming pared 3 bases from V and 3 bases from J, leaving 11 bases between. CDR3 loop: CASSLAGWANEKLFF. The CDR3 nucleotides are TGTGCCAGCAGCTTGGCAGGGTGGGCTAATGAAAAACTGTTTTTT.

The chain couples TRBV28 to TRBJ2-2, with TRBD2 matching 10 bases. The CDR3 has 16 residues. The V gene's germline CDR1 is MDHEN and CDR2 SYDVKM. The ends lost 2 bases at V and 6 bases at J; junction bases unmatched: 6. CDR3 in amino acids: CASSLILLAGSGELFF. The CDR3 DNA follows: TGTGCCAGCAGTTTAATCCTACTAGCGGGATCCGGGGAGCTGTTTTTT.

The V and J genes are TRBV9 and TRBJ2-7; 9 bases agree with TRBD1. The CDR3 is made up of 14 amino acids. The germline gives CDR1 SGDLS, CDR2 YYNGEE. With V trimmed by 3 bases and J by 6 bases, 7 bases remained unmatched. The CDR3 DNA follows: TGTGCCAGCAGCGAGGTCGGGACAGGGCCCGAGCAGTACTTC. Residues: CASSEVGTGPEQYF.